The sequence of this TCR beta chain was determined in a study of blood T cell repertoires in COVID-19. The overall study: The United States, Italy and Spain supplied acute and convalescent COVID-19 samples. T cells, B-cell-depleted T cells, or PBMCs supplied cDNA or gDNA.

Profiling relied on immunoSEQ multiplex PCR, and the TCRdb table lists in-frame clones only, not all of them. The repertoire consists of under 150,000 clones, with about 85% occurring once and the leading ten covering approximately 5%. This receptor was identified in a woman aged 55-69 years with COVID-19, enrolled during active disease. Sequenced input: peripheral blood.

The CDR3 nucleotides are TGTGCCAGCAGCCCTTTCAGGGTACATGTGAACACTGAAGCTTTCTTT. Its translation: CASSPFRVHVNTEAFF. The chain couples TRBV3-1 (or the pseudogene TRBV3-2) to TRBJ1-1; a weak D match, TRBD1 (5 bases). The CDR3 extends over 16 amino acids. CDR1 LGHDT and CDR2 YNNKEL come from the germline V gene (reference sequence). Trimming pared 4 bases from V and 0 bases from J, leaving 15 bases between.